This T cell receptor (beta chain) was identified during a study of control samples from healthy donors and cancer patients (TCRdb year 2020). Libraries were constructed by the immunoSEQ multiplex PCR assay. TCRdb provides this immuneACCESS table in a form limited to in-frame rearrangements. Some clones are lacking; in checked studies, under half of them reflect an unresolved V gene, and why the rest are absent is not known. Present in this sample are 150,000 or so clones, approximately 94% of which were seen just once. The ten largest clones take up more than 4.5% of the sample. A note on this clone: Which antigen it targets is not known. No much larger clonotype is one base removed from it; base qualities were not supplied.

Sequenced sample: blood. This TCR was sampled from a man younger than 30 in good health.

This receptor carries the CDR3 CASISNGNEQFF. The sequence in DNA is TGTGCCAGCATCTCGAACGGGAATGAGCAGTTCTTC. The rearranged chain carries TRBV21-1 and TRBJ2-1; no check of the table's D call, TRBD2, against the DNA was made. TRBV21-1 is labeled a pseudogene. CDR3 length: 12 amino acids, cysteine to phenylalanine. The CDR3 DNA has 36 bases and is translated from base 1.